These 3 T cell receptor beta chains were sequenced from one sample in a study of Graves' ophthalmopathy and Graves' hyperthyroidism. RNA served as the template for amplifying TCR beta CDR3 regions. Second-round multiplex PCR came after a first-round RT-PCR that employed HTBI primers. TCRdb re-called the multiplex PCR reads with MiXCR, one entry per CDR3 protein. Seen here are some 240,000 distinct CDR3 sequences, 40% to 50% observed once, and the top ten hold about 45%. Sequenced material: peripheral blood. The receptors here all came from an adult man with Graves' ophthalmopathy.

The CDR3 DNA reads TGTGCCAGCAGCAGAGGGGGGAGCAATCAGCCCCAGCATTTT. As protein: CASSRGGSNQPQHF. The chain couples TRBV2 to TRBJ1-5, with D possibly matching TRBD1 (6 bases). The germline gives CDR1 SNHLY, CDR2 FYNNEI. Trimming shortened V by 6 bases and J by 1 base, and 10 bases separated the two germline ends. The CDR3 runs 14 residues.

V usage is TRBV2 and J usage is TRBJ1-4; no reliable D call. The CDR3 is 11 residues long. The germline CDR1 and CDR2 sequences are SNHLY and FYNNEI. Trimming left V 4 bases short and J 7 bases short, with 4 bases between. As DNA, the CDR3 is TGTGCCAGCAGTGGGGCTGAAAAACTGTTTTTT. It codes for CASSGAEKLFF. Together with reference TRBV2 and TRBJ1-4, the CDR3 gives the full variable domain: EPEVTQTPSHQVTQMGQEVILRCVPISNHLYFYWYRQILGQKVEFLVSFYNNEISEKSEIFDDQFSVERPDGSNFTLKIRSTKLEDSAMYFCASSGAEKLFFGSGTQLSVL.

In the case of this clonotype: The junction departs from germline at one end; a sequencing error may be responsible. DNA for the CDR3: TGTGCCGGCAGGACGGGACAGGGCTACGAGCAGTACTTC. This encodes CAGRTGQGYEQYF. The rearrangement joins TRBV7-2 to TRBJ2-7; 9 nucleotides align to TRBD1. CDR1 and CDR2 from the germline V gene are SGHTA and FQGNSA. The CDR3 sequence is 13 residues long. Supplemented by reference TRBV7-2 and TRBJ2-7, the full variable domain reads GAGVSQSPSNKVTEKGKDVELRCDPISGHTALYWYRQSLGQGLEFLIYFQGNSAPDKSGLPSDRFSAERTGGSVSTLTIQRTQQEDSAVYLCAGRTGQGYEQYFGPGTRLTVT.